This T cell receptor (beta chain) stems from a study of T cells expressing NK-cell markers (dated by TCRdb to about 2020). Regarding the complete study: TCR beta-chain repertoires were profiled in sorted CD3+CD56+NKG2C+, CD3+CD56+NKG2C- and CD3+CD56-NKG2C+ T-cell subsets from eight donors. The libraries were sequenced on Illumina HiSeq 2000/2500, MiSeq or NextSeq, producing 2 x 150 bp reads. Among the eight sequenced donors, only one was HCMV-seronegative, while the other seven were HCMV-seropositive. The eight sequenced donors were randomly selected healthy volunteers, three men and five women.

For CDR1 and CDR2, the germline V gene lists SGHVS and FNYEAQ. Including the terminal cysteine and phenylalanine, the CDR3 comprises 15 residues. The DNA is not on file. Overall study outcomes, separate from this receptor: In several donors, the dominant CD3+CD56+NKG2C+ clonotypes ranked among the top 10 CD8+ clonotypes, making up roughly 1.0-8% of CD8+ T cells. Those dominant clonotypes were again the most abundant among CD3+CD56-NKG2C+ cells in four donors, at about 28.3-60.1%. Whether the expanded NKG2C-expressing T cell clones were specific for HCMV antigens was left unclear.

Sequenced using an Illumina HiSeq 2000. The TCR beta cDNA libraries were made using 5'RACE template switching, a step that added both a universal primer site and unique molecular identifiers. cDNA synthesis was primed from the TCR beta constant segment, followed by two successive PCR amplification steps. Concerning the study's data processing: MIGEC was used to demultiplex reads and group reads by UMI, and MiTCR was used to assemble and quantify clonotypes. Only TCR cDNA sequences supported by at least two reads were kept to exclude erroneous sequences. The tcR package was used for downstream repertoire analysis, and clonotypes were matched across fractions by CDR3 nucleotide sequence plus V segment. VDJmatch was used to annotate antigen specificity against VDJdb, with one amino acid substitution allowed in CDR3. TCRdb reprocessed the public reads and reports one entry per CDR3 protein sequence, without DNA. For this entry, the V and J calls and clone size follow TCRdb and not the study's own pipeline. The sample table gives 25,000 to 35,000 distinct CDR3 sequences. Together, the top ten hold about 55% of the sample.

To determine HCMV serostatus, a commercial ELISA kit was used to detect HCMV-specific IgG in serum. Ficoll density gradient centrifugation was used to isolate peripheral blood mononuclear cells from blood. Details on this clonotype: No cognate antigen has been identified for it.

Sequenced sample: blood T cells: a sorted CD56 or NKG2C T cell subset, CD4+ or CD8+ T cells, or bulk PBMC T cells (not recorded which). This clonotype was obtained from a woman aged 18 to 75 in good health. The chain is encoded by TRBV7-6 joined to TRBJ1-5. The CDR3 protein sequence reads: CASSLKARVDQPQHF.